A selection of T cell receptor beta chains follows, all from one sample in a study of blood T cells in healthy people across ages. TCRdb called the 5' RACE reads again in MiXCR, with one record for every CDR3 protein. Of 1,800,000 or so distinct CDR3 sequences in the sample, around 40% were seen once. Material for sequencing was blood. The receptor set was obtained from a human donor in good health. Both conserved end residues are trimmed from each CDR3. A D gene is named only where the DNA matches it firmly.

D gene | J gene | V gene | CDR3 protein
TRBD1 | TRBJ2-5 | TRBV5-6 | ASSLVDREMWEQY
TRBD2 | NA | TRBV28 | ASGPGGGFKETQY
NA | TRBJ2-7 | TRBV10-3 | ATSDRISYEQY
TRBD1 | TRBJ1-2 | TRBV7-9 | ASSEQGDPSYINYGYT
NA | TRBJ2-4 | TRBV20-1 | SARSPGLAKNIQY
NA | TRBJ2-1 | TRBV5-5 | ASSILAVATYNEQF
TRBD1 | TRBJ1-1 | TRBV6-2/TRBV6-3 | ASRDTTGGDTEAF
TRBD2 | TRBJ2-1 | TRBV28 | ASTQAGGPHNEQF
NA | TRBJ2-3 | TRBV10-3 | AITKKTTDTQY
NA | TRBJ1-1 | TRBV20-1 | SANLNLDTEAF
NA | TRBJ1-2 | TRBV20-1 | SASYERGYT
NA | TRBJ1-2 | TRBV28 | ASSLNREQGYT
NA | TRBJ1-2 | TRBV28 | ASTFPLGDGYT
NA | TRBJ2-5 | TRBV7-8 | ASGYKRIQETQY
NA | TRBJ1-5 | TRBV28 | ASSKYRGDSNQPQH
TRBD2 | TRBJ2-1 | TRBV11-2 | ASSFLASGGNEQF
NA | TRBJ1-2 | TRBV7-9 | ASSPLKTANYGYT
NA | TRBJ1-1 | TRBV12-3/TRBV12-4 | ASRLDRRDAEAF
NA | TRBJ2-7 | TRBV7-2 | ASKAKGWQEQY
NA | TRBJ1-1 | TRBV5-5 | ASSFRPEYTEAF
TRBD1 | TRBJ1-1 | TRBV7-3 | ASSLITGGYAEAF
TRBD2 | TRBJ2-3 | TRBV6-6 | VSSGDWPRTDTQY
TRBD2 | TRBJ2-1 | TRBV11-2 | ASSLDPSGGNNEQF
NA | TRBJ1-2 | TRBV6-5 | ASSYGGLSDYGYT
TRBD1 | TRBJ1-5 | TRBV14 | ASSQAQGQPQH
NA | TRBJ1-2 | TRBV12-3/TRBV12-4 | ASSLDSGAYGYT
NA | TRBJ2-6 | TRBV24-1 | ATSGATNQQAHLSGANVLT
NA | TRBJ2-2 | TRBV6-2/TRBV6-3 | ASKQGATGELF
TRBD1 | TRBJ1-6 | TRBV9 | ASSVAIRTGGFNSPLH
TRBD1 | TRBJ1-2 | TRBV6-5 | ASKTGEDANYGYT
NA | TRBJ2-2 | TRBV7-2 | ASSQKVGDTGELF
TRBD1 | TRBJ2-5 | TRBV4-2 | ASSHKQGQETQY
NA | TRBJ2-1 | TRBV7-2 | ASSPSLKGGSYNEQF
NA | TRBJ2-3 | TRBV20-1 | SVSGSSTDTQY
NA | TRBJ1-2 | TRBV28 | ASSSSWGGNYGYT
TRBD1 | TRBJ1-2 | TRBV20-1 | SATSLGTGDGYT
TRBD1 | TRBJ2-1 | TRBV10-3 | AIRGQINNEQF
NA | NA | TRBV27 | TSGFLRGYEQY
NA | TRBJ2-7 | TRBV7-8 | ASSFTLGGGPSYEQY
TRBD1 | TRBJ1-4 | TRBV2 | ASRPDQGVGGEKLF
NA | TRBJ2-2 | TRBV15 | ATSRQGNGELF
NA | TRBJ2-3 | TRBV12-3/TRBV12-4 | ASSLGVISADTQY
NA | TRBJ2-2 | TRBV7-3 | ASSLTTVNTGELF
TRBD1 | TRBJ2-1 | TRBV2 | ASSEATTGRYNEQF
NA | TRBJ1-5 | TRBV12-3/TRBV12-4 | ASSLGGRGLGNQPQH
NA | TRBJ1-2 | TRBV20-1 | SANYNGYT
NA | NA | TRBV6-1 | ASRPGTTGEQY
NA | TRBJ1-2 | TRBV4-3 | ASNQDVFEGYGYT
NA | TRBJ2-3 | TRBV20-1 | RARVEGKSDTQY
TRBD1 | NA | TRBV20-1 | SASIRDRGPTCEQY
TRBD1 | TRBJ2-6 | TRBV4-3 | ASSQAGGLSSGTNVLT
TRBD1 | TRBJ1-6 | TRBV5-6 | ASSFGQVLSPLH
NA | TRBJ1-2 | TRBV7-9 | ASSLDDGYT